Listed below are T cell receptor beta chains from one sample, sequenced in a study of cytomegalovirus exposure and HLA in healthy donors. Sequencing used immunoSEQ multiplex PCR; TCRdb keeps in-frame clones, though not all of them. The data show some 59,000 clones, roughly 89% seen once. Sequencing input: PBMCs. These receptor sequences come from a woman aged 18-30 years in good health and CMV-seronegative. The CDR3 runs from the conserved cysteine through the conserved F or W. D genes are given only for firm matches. Only some rows state a clone size, as once, few, many or a class for expanded clones.

>once|TRBD2|TRBV27|TRBJ2-7
TGTGCCAGCAGTGTATCGACTAGCGGCTCAGCCTACGAGCAGTACTTC
CASSVSTSGSAYEQYF
>once|NA|TRBV6-5|TRBJ1-4
TGTGCCAGCAGTCCTACAGGGTGGAGGACGGAACTGTTTTTT
CASSPTGWRTELFF
>NA|NA|TRBV19|TRBJ2-2
TGTGCCAGTAGTACTGGCCGACACCCGAACACCGGGGAGCTGTTTTTT
CASSTGRHPNTGELFF
>NA|TRBD2|TRBV27|TRBJ2-2
TGTGCCAGCAGTAAATTAGCGGGGGACCCCACCGGGGAGCTGTTTTTT
CASSKLAGDPTGELFF
>NA|NA|TRBV2|TRBJ2-4
TGTGCCAGCTGTGTCGAAAACATTCAGTACTTC
CASCVENIQYF
>NA|TRBD2|TRBV4-2|TRBJ2-3
TGTGCCAGCAGCCAAGATTCGTTTTTAGCGGGAGAAGATACGCAGTATTTT
CASSQDSFLAGEDTQYF
>NA|NA|TRBV7-2|TRBJ2-1
TGTGCCAGCAGCTTATACGGCGGTGAGCAGTTCTTC
CASSLYGGEQFF
>NA|NA|TRBV29-1|TRBJ1-1
TGCAGCGTTGAATCGTCAGGGGCTGAAGCTTTCTTT
CSVESSGAEAFF
>NA|NA|TRBV29-1|TRBJ1-1
TGCAGCGTTGTAGTTCGGGAAGCTTTCTTT
CSVVVREAFF
>NA|NA|TRBV5-4|TRBJ2-2
TGTGCCAGCAGCTTATTGACCGAGGTCACCGGGGAGCTGTTTTTT
CASSLLTEVTGELFF
>NA|NA|TRBV19|TRBJ1-1
TGTGCCAGTCGACGATATAGCGGCACTGAAGCTTTCTTT
CASRRYSGTEAFF
>NA|NA|TRBV4-3|TRBJ2-5
TGCGCCAGCAGCCAAGATGTGGGGCGGGAGACCCAGTACTTC
CASSQDVGRETQYF
>NA|TRBD2|TRBV11-2|TRBJ2-3
TGTGCCAGCAGCCCTTTGTCCCGGGAGGGCACAGATACGCAGTATTTT
CASSPLSREGTDTQYF
>NA|TRBD1|TRBV29-1|TRBJ1-3
TGCAGCGTGACAGACAGGGACTCTGGAAACACCATATATTTT
CSVTDRDSGNTIYF
>NA|NA|TRBV6-6|TRBJ2-7
TGTGCCAGCAGTTACGGGAGCGACCCTTACGAGCAGTACTTC
CASSYGSDPYEQYF
>NA|NA|TRBV7-9|TRBJ1-2
TGTGCCAGCAGCTTAGCCCGGGAGCAGGGTGGCTACACCTTC
CASSLAREQGGYTF
>NA|TRBD1|TRBV27|TRBJ1-2
TGTGCCAGCAGGAAACAGGGGGCCGAGTATGGCTACACCTTC
CASRKQGAEYGYTF
>NA|NA|TRBV27|TRBJ2-6
TGTGCCAGCACCTCCCAAGTCGGGTTCTCTGGGGCCAACGTCCTGACTTTC
CASTSQVGFSGANVLTF
>NA|TRBD1|TRBV9|TRBJ1-1
TGTGCCAGCAGCGCGGCCCGGGACAGGGATAGAAACACTGAAGCTTTCTTT
CASSAARDRDRNTEAFF
>NA|NA|TRBV10-3|TRBJ2-7
TGTGCCATCAGTGAGTCGTTAGCGCAGATCGCCTACGAGCAGTACTTC
CAISESLAQIAYEQYF
>NA|TRBD1|TRBV9|TRBJ1-2
TGTGCCAGCAGCTCATGGACAGGGGGCAGCTATGGCTACACCTTC
CASSSWTGGSYGYTF
>NA|TRBD1|TRBV7-2|TRBJ1-4
TGTGCCAGCAGCTTTCTCCCAGGGGGAGAAAAACTGTTTTTT
CASSFLPGGEKLFF
>few|NA|TRBV4-1|TRBJ2-7
TGCGCCAGCAGCCAAGATCACCCCGGGAGCTCCTACGAGCAGTACTTC
CASSQDHPGSSYEQYF
>NA|TRBD1|TRBV13|TRBJ2-7
TGTGCCAGCAGCTATAGACAGGGGGCTTCCTACGAGCAGTACTTC
CASSYRQGASYEQYF
>NA|NA|TRBV5-4|TRBJ2-7
TGTGCCAGCAGCGGGTCCGACCTCGCCAGGGATGCATCCTACGAGCAGTACTTC
CASSGSDLARDASYEQYF
>NA|TRBD1|TRBV7-3|TRBJ2-2
TGTGCCAGCAGCTTATCGGGGCAGGGGGCCGGGGAGCTGTTTTTT
CASSLSGQGAGELFF
>once|NA|TRBV5-1|TRBJ1-1
TGCGCCAGCGCCAGGGTTGTGAACACTGAAGCTTTCTTT
CASARVVNTEAFF
>NA|NA|TRBV14|TRBJ1-1
TGTGCCAGCAGCCAAGAGGCAGGGGAAGCTTTCTTT
CASSQEAGEAFF
>NA|NA|TRBV4-2|TRBJ2-1
TGTGCCAGCAGCCAAGCGCTAGCAGGCAATGAGCAGTTCTTC
CASSQALAGNEQFF
>NA|TRBD2|TRBV4-1|TRBJ2-1
TGCGCCAGCAGCCAAGGGACGGGACTAGTCGATGAGCAGTTCTTC
CASSQGTGLVDEQFF
>NA|NA|TRBV28|TRBJ1-4
TGTGCCAGCGGAAGCGGGACCGGCCTCCTAAAACTGTTTTTT
CASGSGTGLLKLFF
>few|TRBD2|TRBV19|TRBJ2-7
TGTGCCAGTAGGGGACTAGCGGGAGGGTCCTACGAGCAGTACTTC
CASRGLAGGSYEQYF
>NA|NA|TRBV19|TRBJ2-7
TGTGCCACCCTCGATGGGCACGAGCAGTACTTC
CATLDGHEQYF
>NA|NA|TRBV11-2|TRBJ2-5
TGTGCCAGCAGCCGCTCGGGAGCAGAAGAGACCCAGTACTTC
CASSRSGAEETQYF
>NA|TRBD2|TRBV5-1|TRBJ2-1
TGCGCCAGCAGCATTCTAGCGGGGTACTCCTACAATGAGCAGTTCTTC
CASSILAGYSYNEQFF
>NA|NA|TRBV7-2|TRBJ1-1
TGTGCCAGCAGCTTTATTCCCAATCGGGACTTCGAGACTGAAGCTTTCTTT
CASSFIPNRDFETEAFF
>NA|NA|TRBV18|TRBJ2-2
TGTGCCAGCTCCGAGTCCGGGGAGCTGTTTTTT
CASSESGELFF
>NA|NA|TRBV7-9|TRBJ2-1
TGTGCCAGCAGCCGCGGAGGGTACAATGAGCAGTTCTTC
CASSRGGYNEQFF
>few|TRBD1|TRBV4-3|TRBJ2-4
TGCGCCAGCAGCCGAGGGGGCGCTGATCCGGGCATTCAGTACTTC
CASSRGGADPGIQYF
>NA|TRBD1|TRBV6-5|TRBJ1-4
TGTGCCAGCAGAGGTACCGGGACAGCTAATGAAAAACTGTTTTTT
CASRGTGTANEKLFF
>NA|TRBD1|TRBV20-1|TRBJ2-1
TGCAGTGTCACAGGGGGCAATGAGCAGTTCTTC
CSVTGGNEQFF
>NA|TRBD2|TRBV7-8|TRBJ2-1
TGTGCCAGCAGCTCGGGACTAGCGGGAGGTGAGCAGTTCTTC
CASSSGLAGGEQFF
>NA|NA|TRBV2|TRBJ2-3
TGTGCCAGCAGTGAGGGGGGGCTCACAGATACGCAGTATTTT
CASSEGGLTDTQYF
>NA|TRBD1|TRBV4-3|TRBJ2-3
TGCGCCAGCAGCCAAGCCCAGACAGGGTCCGCCACAGATACGCAGTATTTT
CASSQAQTGSATDTQYF
>NA|TRBD1|TRBV27|TRBJ1-2
TGTGCCAGCAGGCGGACAGGGGGCCCCTATGGCTACACCTTC
CASRRTGGPYGYTF
>NA|NA|TRBV7-2|TRBJ1-5
TGTGCCAGCAGTGGGCTGGGCAATCAGCCCCAGCATTTT
CASSGLGNQPQHF
>NA|NA|TRBV19|TRBJ1-4
TGTGCCAGTAATTATGGACAGTCTAATGAAAAACTGTTTTTT
CASNYGQSNEKLFF
>NA|NA|TRBV6-1|TRBJ2-1
TGTGCCAGCAGTGAAGCTAACGCGCCGTCCTTCTACAATGAGCAGTTCTTC
CASSEANAPSFYNEQFF
>NA|NA|TRBV29-1|TRBJ2-5
TGCAGCGTTGAAGATAGTCGGGGGTTGGAGACCCAGTACTTC
CSVEDSRGLETQYF
>NA|NA|TRBV15|TRBJ2-7
TGTGCCACCAGCAGGGCAGGAGCGGCAGTGGGAGCGGAGCAGTACTTC
CATSRAGAAVGAEQYF
>NA|TRBD2|TRBV14|TRBJ2-2
TGTGCCAGCAGTCCTACTAGCGGAGGTAACACCGGGGAGCTGTTTTTT
CASSPTSGGNTGELFF
>NA|TRBD1|TRBV27|TRBJ1-2
TGTGCCAGCAGTGAAACCGGGACAGGGGTCGTTGCCTATGGCTACACCTTC
CASSETGTGVVAYGYTF
>NA|NA|TRBV5-8|TRBJ1-2
TGTGCCAGCAGCTTGCCCGGCCGAGGGCGGGCCTATGGCTACACCTTC
CASSLPGRGRAYGYTF